This T cell receptor (beta chain) originates from a study of control samples from healthy donors and cancer patients. Produced via immunoSEQ multiplex PCR; TCRdb's table is partial and in-frame only. The sample lists about 190,000 clones; around 93% were seen once. Germline assignment: CDR1 SGHKS and CDR2 YYEKEE (reference sequence). The length of the CDR3 is 14 residues. V gave up 4 bases and J gave up 4 bases, with 12 bases separating them. The gene calls are TRBV5-5 and TRBJ1-5, with D possibly being TRBD1 (5 bases). The source of this sequence is a man younger than 45 in good health. The sample consisted of blood. As DNA, the CDR3 is TGTGCCAGCAGCACCTTTGACAGTAATCAGCCCCAGCATTTT. It encodes CASSTFDSNQPQHF.